The rows below give T cell receptor beta chains drawn from one sample of a study of spatial heterogeneity in lung cancer. TCRdb itself ran the 5' RACE reads through MiXCR, one entry per CDR3 protein. This sample has about 6,300 distinct CDR3 sequences, with 1.3% found just once. Sequenced here: lung tumor tissue, sampled at surgery. These receptors were collected from a male donor with early-stage non-small cell lung cancer. CDR3s include the opening cysteine and the closing phenylalanine or tryptophan. D genes are given only for firm matches. Clone size is not always given. Where it is, it says once, few, many or a class for expanded clones.

TGTGCCAGCAGCCCCGGGACTGAAGAGCAGTACTTC CASSPGTEEQYF - TRBJ2-7 TRBV7-3 medium-sized 12
TGTGCCAGCAGTGAGGGAGGTTCCTACAAGCAGTACTTC CASSEGGSYKQYF - TRBJ2-7 TRBV6-1 - 13
TGTGCCAGCAGCTTAAGCCTCACTAGCACAGATACGCAGTATTTT CASSLSLTSTDTQYF - TRBJ2-3 TRBV7-9 many 15
TGTGCCAGTAGTGCGGGCTTATTACTAGGGGGCAATCAGCCCCAGCATTTT CASSAGLLLGGNQPQHF - TRBJ1-5 TRBV19 many 17
TGTGCCAGCAGATATTCCGGGACACCCAATCAGCCCCAGCATTTT CASRYSGTPNQPQHF - TRBJ1-5 TRBV5-6 many 15
TGTGCCAGCAGCTTGGCAGGGGGCGCACAGAACATTCAGTACTTC CASSLAGGAQNIQYF TRBD1 TRBJ2-4 TRBV5-6 many 15
TGTGCCAGCAGCCCCCTAGGGGCAGGTGAAGCTTTCTTT CASSPLGAGEAFF - TRBJ1-1 TRBV14 many 13
TGCAGTGCTAGAGATCCTAGCGGGGAGCTGTTTTTT CSARDPSGELFF - TRBJ2-2 TRBV20-1 medium-sized 12
TGCAGCGTCCAAACGGACAGGGTTTCAGATACGCAGTATTTT CSVQTDRVSDTQYF TRBD1 TRBJ2-3 TRBV29-1 many 14
TGTGCCACCAGATGGAACACCGGGGAGCTGTTTTTT CATRWNTGELFF - TRBJ2-2 TRBV2 medium-sized 12
TGTGCCAGCAGCTTGGGCGGGCAAGAGACCCAGTACTTC CASSLGGQETQYF - TRBJ2-5 TRBV7-8 many 13
TGTGCCAGCAGCTTAGGGAGTGGAGAGCAAACGACCGGGGAGCTGTTTTTT CASSLGSGEQTTGELFF - TRBJ2-2 TRBV7-9 few 17
TGTGCCAGCAGCTCCGGGACGGGCACCGGGGAGCTGTTTTTT CASSSGTGTGELFF - TRBJ2-2 TRBV6-5 many 14
TGTGCCACCCGCATGGAAAGGGGGACTGGAAACACCATATATTTT CATRMERGTGNTIYF - TRBJ1-3 TRBV10-3 many 15
TGCGCCAGCAGCTCTACAGGGGAGAGATTCGATGAGCAGTTCTTC CASSSTGERFDEQFF TRBD1 TRBJ2-1 TRBV5-1 many 15
TGCGCCAGCACAGCCTCGTTACAGGGGGGGTTCTACGAGCAGTACTTC CASTASLQGGFYEQYF - TRBJ2-7 TRBV23-1 many 16
TGTGCCAGCAGTGGGGTCAATCAGCCCCAGCATTTT CASSGVNQPQHF - TRBJ1-5 TRBV2 medium-sized 12
TGTGCCAGCAGGGCAGGGGGCACCGGGGAGCTGTTTTTT CASRAGGTGELFF TRBD1 TRBJ2-2 TRBV27 medium-sized 13
TGCAGTGCTAGAGGACTAGGGCTCTACGAGCAGTACTTC CSARGLGLYEQYF - TRBJ2-7 TRBV20-1 medium-sized 13
TGCGCCAGCCGACAGGAAAAATTTGGGAACACTGAAGCTTTCTTT CASRQEKFGNTEAFF - TRBJ1-1 TRBV10-2 - 15
TGTGCCAGCAGCGTATTCAGTAATCAGCCCCAGCATTTT CASSVFSNQPQHF - TRBJ1-5 TRBV7-8 many 13
TGTGCCAGAAGAAAAGAAAGGGGACCTAGGGAAGCTTTCTTT CARRKERGPREAFF - TRBJ1-1 TRBV3-1 - 14
TGCGCCAGCAGCCAAGGTTGGCCAGGGGAAGATAACGAGCAGTACTTC CASSQGWPGEDNEQYF - TRBJ2-7 TRBV4-1 many 16
TGCGCCAGCAGCTTCCGACAGAACACCGGGGAGCTGTTTTTT CASSFRQNTGELFF - TRBJ2-2 TRBV5-1 hyperexpanded 14
TGTGCCAGCAGCCCGGGGGAAATCTACGAGCAGTACTTC CASSPGEIYEQYF - TRBJ2-7 TRBV7-8 medium-sized 13
TGTGCCAGCAGTGAATGGAGTAGCTCGGATACGCAGTATTTT CASSEWSSSDTQYF - TRBJ2-3 TRBV25-1 medium-sized 14